This T cell receptor beta chain was identified in a study of fetal regulatory T cell absence and autoimmunity. In the study overall: Without clinical diabetes, IPEX patients showed exocrine pancreas autoimmunity. Points from the study as a whole: Oligoclonal TCR enrichment in pancreas over cord blood reached over 95-fold for some clones.

About this clone: The target antigen is unknown.

J lost 3 bases, V lost 2 bases, and 1 base had no gene match. The CDR3 runs 13 residues. The germline CDR1 and CDR2 sequences are MNHEY and SVGAGI. This was a survey-level run. Assay: immunoSEQ multiplex PCR; the TCRdb copy retains only in-frame clones and omits some. The sample has approximately 49,000 clones; approximately 80% are singletons. The chain joins TRBV6-5 to TRBJ2-7; 7 nucleotides match TRBD1. The origin of this receptor is a newborn boy with IPEX syndrome. The sample consisted of cord blood. The CDR3 nucleotides are TGTGCCAGCAGTTACGCAGGGGGCTACGAGCAGTACTTC. Its translation: CASSYAGGYEQYF.